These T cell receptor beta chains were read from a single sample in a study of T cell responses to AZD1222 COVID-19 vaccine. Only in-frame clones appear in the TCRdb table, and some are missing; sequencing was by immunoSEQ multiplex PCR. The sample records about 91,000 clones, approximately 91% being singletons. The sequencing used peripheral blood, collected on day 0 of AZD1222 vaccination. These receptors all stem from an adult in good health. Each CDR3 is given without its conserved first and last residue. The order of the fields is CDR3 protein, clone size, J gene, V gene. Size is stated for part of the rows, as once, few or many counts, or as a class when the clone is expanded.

ASSQGTAHYGYT few TRBJ1-2 TRBV4-1
ASSQGDGTYEQY . TRBJ2-7 TRBV4-2
ASSLGSDSGNEQY . TRBJ2-7 TRBV5-5
ASSTRQGEPNTEAF few TRBJ1-1 TRBV9
STDRVYGYT . TRBJ1-2 TRBV20-1
ASSPGLDTDTQY . TRBJ2-3 TRBV28
ASSLLSGYT . TRBJ1-2 TRBV7-9
ASSFGDRGYGYT . TRBJ1-2 TRBV5-1
ASSFPAGTANEQF . TRBJ2-1 TRBV28
ASRVSTGRGTEAF . TRBJ1-1 TRBV19
ASSPLGGTGKEGYT . TRBJ1-2 TRBV18
ASSLRSKGDRGDYGYT . TRBJ1-2 TRBV28
SVQTNEKLF . TRBJ1-4 TRBV29-1
ASSTQTGRNTEAF . TRBJ1-1 TRBV19
ASNQGARYEQY few TRBJ2-7 TRBV12-3/TRBV12-4
ASSHLAGEQF once TRBJ2-1 TRBV4-2
ASSQDRAYGYT . TRBJ1-2 TRBV4-3
ASSPDRGPNEKLF . TRBJ1-4 TRBV7-9
ASILGRASAEAF . TRBJ1-1 TRBV7-2
ASTPGQTTYGYT . TRBJ1-2 TRBV6-2/TRBV6-3
ASGASLGTEAF . TRBJ1-1 TRBV7-6
ASSQGLGLDGSSYEQY once TRBJ2-7 TRBV4-3
ASSGRGLYEQY . TRBJ2-7 TRBV19
ASSLAADNSPLH . TRBJ1-6 TRBV5-1
ASSLKAGNTGELF . TRBJ2-2 TRBV5-4
ASSQDWGGYGYT . TRBJ1-2 TRBV4-3
ARSFGDYSTNEKLF . TRBJ1-4 TRBV6-4
ASSRTGDQPQH . TRBJ1-5 TRBV5-5
ASRAGGIPYEQY . TRBJ2-7 TRBV2
ASSRGVNTEAF . TRBJ1-1 TRBV12-3/TRBV12-4
ASSPLSRGFQPQH once TRBJ1-5 TRBV18
ASSLSHSGGNTIY once TRBJ1-3 TRBV28
ASSVGNSFYEQY . TRBJ2-7 TRBV9
ASSDDLSSGNTIY . TRBJ1-3 TRBV6-6
ASSYSFGLTGELF . TRBJ2-2 TRBV6-2/TRBV6-3
ASSLDDGGTGLDYGYT . TRBJ1-2 TRBV5-1
ASSLGTSGATDTQY . TRBJ2-3 TRBV3-1/TRBV3-2
ASSHVYNEQF few TRBJ2-1 TRBV5-8
ARRQGPNTEAF . TRBJ1-1 TRBV2
ASSLGGSTEAF . TRBJ1-1 TRBV7-8
ASSYMAGDSREQY . TRBJ2-7 TRBV6-2/TRBV6-3
ASSLNAIGGQETQY . TRBJ2-5 TRBV7-6
ASSLVWGEQF few TRBJ2-1 TRBV12-3/TRBV12-4
ASSFQETGELF . TRBJ2-2 TRBV7-9